The 22 T cell receptor beta chains listed next were all sequenced from one sample in a study of Ad26.COV2.S vaccination and SARS-CoV-2 variants. The repertoire was sequenced with immunoSEQ multiplex PCR; TCRdb's copy has only in-frame clones and lacks some. The sample carries some 390,000 clones, 75% to 90% recorded once. Treatment defined: roughly 18 received Ad26.COV2.S at low or high dose, single or two shots; about 5 received placebo; per-sample allocation not given. After the first vaccine or placebo injection, samples were drawn on day 63. Sequencing used peripheral blood, obtained in a trial of Ad26.COV2.S vaccine versus placebo. All receptors come from a person aged 18 to 59 who received the Ad26.COV2.S COVID-19 vaccine or a placebo.

The rearrangement joins TRBV20-1 to TRBJ1-2; D is unresolved. The CDR3 runs to 9 residues. V gave up 3 bases and J gave up 5 bases, with 1 base separating them. CDR1 DFQATT and CDR2 SNEGSKA come from the germline V gene (reference sequence). CDR3 in amino acids: CSASYGYTF. The CDR3 region has the DNA TGCAGTGCTAGTTATGGCTACACCTTC.

This clone was found a few times. The V gene is TRBV7-2, the J gene TRBJ2-2; D is ambiguous. This CDR3 comprises 17 residues. Trimming cost V 5 bases and J 6 bases, with 22 bases left between them. The V gene's germline CDR1 is SGHTA and CDR2 FQGNSA. The CDR3 reads CASSPSMGGVLAGELFF. In DNA form, the CDR3 reads TGTGCCAGCAGCCCCAGCATGGGTGGGGTACTGGCCGGGGAGCTGTTTTTT.

The chain uses TRBV7-9 and TRBJ2-2; D is ambiguous. The CDR3 spans 15 residues. Germline loops: CDR1 SEHNR, CDR2 FQNEAQ (reference sequence). The V end was cut by 7 bases, the J end by 5 bases, with 17 bases between. The CDR3 is CASKTTGTATGELFF. DNA of the CDR3: TGTGCCAGCAAGACCACCGGCACGGCGACCGGGGAGCTGTTTTTT.

This clone was seen once. The rearrangement joins TRBV4-3 to TRBJ2-2; tentative D call: TRBD2 (6 bases). This CDR3 has 17 amino acids. The V gene's germline CDR1 is LGHNA and CDR2 YSLEER. Between the trimmed V and J ends, which lost 1 base and 4 bases, there was a span of 16 bases. The CDR3 DNA reads TGCGCCAGCAGCCAAGTTTTGTCCGGGAGAGGCACCGGGGAGCTGTTTTTT. As protein: CASSQVLSGRGTGELFF.

V and J are TRBV15 and TRBJ2-7; 9 nucleotides match TRBD1. Germline CDR1 reads LNHNV; CDR2 reads YYDKDF (reference sequence). The CDR3 is 14 amino acids. V was clipped by 1 base and J by 4 bases; unmatched bases: 2. The CDR3 here is CATSRGDRVYEQYF. In nucleotides, the CDR3 is TGTGCCACCAGCAGAGGGGACAGGGTTTACGAGCAGTACTTC.

The gene calls are TRBV29-1 and TRBJ1-6; D perhaps matches TRBD1 (5 bases). Germline V CDR1 and CDR2: SQVTM, ANQGSEA. This CDR3 contains 15 residues. Trimming left V 5 bases short and J 7 bases short, with 18 bases between. CDR3 sequence (DNA): TGCAGCGTTTTAGAGTTCGGGACCGAAAATTCACCCCTCCACTTT. Translating it yields CSVLEFGTENSPLHF.

The V gene is TRBV11-3, the J gene TRBJ2-6; D is possibly TRBD1 or TRBD2 (5 bases each). This CDR3 contains 16 residues. In germline, CDR1 is SGHNT, CDR2 YENEEA. V was trimmed by 2 bases and J by 2 bases, leaving 10 bases between them. In DNA form, the CDR3 reads TGTGCCAGCAGCTTAAGAGGGGTCCCTGGGGCCAACGTCCTGACTTTC. It is translated as CASSLRGVPGANVLTF.

The CDR3 is CASSQGRGGETQYF. The CDR3 DNA is TGCGCCAGCAGCCAAGGTAGGGGGGGAGAGACCCAGTACTTC. The chain couples TRBV4-3 to TRBJ2-5, with D tentatively TRBD2 (7 bases). The CDR3 is 14 amino acids. Trimming stripped 1 base from V and 4 bases from J, with 10 bases between. Per the germline V gene, CDR1 is LGHNA and CDR2 is YSLEER.

The chain has TRBV12-3 or TRBV12-4 and TRBJ1-1, with no clear D. The CDR3 has 13 residues. V was trimmed by 7 bases and J by 2 bases, leaving 11 bases between them. This chain's CDR3 is CASNSGGNTEAFF. The CDR3 DNA reads TGTGCCAGCAACTCGGGAGGTAACACTGAAGCTTTCTTT.

The rearrangement joins TRBV11-1 to TRBJ2-1, with D perhaps matching TRBD1 (5 bases). The germline V and J ends were trimmed by 5 bases and 5 bases, with 19 bases remaining between them. This CDR3 contains 16 residues. Germline V gives CDR1 SGHAT, CDR2 FQDESV (reference sequence). This CDR3 reads CASSPIVVGPNNEQFF. DNA of the CDR3: TGTGCCAGCAGCCCAATCGTGGTGGGGCCTAACAATGAGCAGTTCTTC.

The chain uses TRBV18 and TRBJ1-5; possibly TRBD1 for D (5 bases). The CDR3 sequence is 16 residues long. Germline V gene data show CDR1 as KGHSH and CDR2 as LQKENI. With 2 bases removed from V and 5 bases from J, the gap between germline ends came to 16 bases. The DNA of the CDR3 is TGTGCCAGCTCACCAAGGGCAGGGTCGAGGTATCAGCCCCAGCATTTT. Its translation: CASSPRAGSRYQPQHF.

The V gene is TRBV28, the J gene TRBJ2-5, with D possibly matching TRBD2 (6 bases). Germline V gene sequence: CDR1 MDHEN, CDR2 SYDVKM. The CDR3 is 12 amino acids. CDR3 nucleotide sequence: TGTGCTACCTCTCGGGGGCAAGAGACCCAGTACTTC. This codes for CATSRGQETQYF.

This rearrangement joins TRBV7-3 to TRBJ2-2; 10 nucleotides match TRBD2. CDR3 length equals 15 residues. Per the germline V gene, CDR1 is SGHTA and CDR2 is FQGTGA. V lost 5 bases and J lost 10; bases outside the gene matches: 10. This chain's CDR3 is CASSASGTSDEELFF. The CDR3 DNA is TGTGCCAGCAGCGCGTCCGGGACTAGCGATGAGGAGCTGTTTTTT.

The rearrangement uses TRBV5-1 and TRBJ2-1; 10 bases align to TRBD2. Trimming at V came to 4 bases and at J to 5 bases, leaving 12 bases not matched to a gene. Germline-derived CDR1 and CDR2 are SGHRS and YFSETQ. The CDR3 totals 17 residues. The CDR3: CASSTQSGTSAHNEQFF. The DNA for the CDR3 is TGCGCCAGCAGCACACAGTCCGGGACTAGCGCACACAATGAGCAGTTCTTC. Filled out from reference TRBV5-1 and TRBJ2-1, the complete variable domain reads KAGVTQTPRYLIKTRGQQVTLSCSPISGHRSVSWYQQTPGQGLQFLFEYFSETQRNKGNFPGRFSGRQFSNSRSEMNVSTLELGDSALYLCASSTQSGTSAHNEQFFGPGTRLTVL.

The V call is TRBV10-3, the J call TRBJ2-3; 8 positions match TRBD2. This CDR3 region has 14 residues. The germline gives CDR1 ENHRY, CDR2 SYGVKD. J lost 5 bases, V lost 3 bases, and 4 bases had no gene match. The CDR3 nucleotides are TGTGCCATCAGTGATCCGGGGGGGGGAGATACGCAGTATTTT. This gives the protein CAISDPGGGDTQYF.

The genes are TRBV21-1 and TRBJ2-3; TRBD1, the table's D call, lacks a check against the DNA. TRBV21-1 counts as a pseudogene. The CDR3 is 16 amino acids. The CDR3 coding sequence is TGTGCCAGCAGCAAAGCGCCCGGGACAGGGTTTTATACGCAGTATTTT. Its translation: CASSKAPGTGFYTQYF.

The rearrangement joins TRBV11-1 to TRBJ1-3, with D tentatively TRBD1 (6 bases). Germline CDR1 reads SGHAT; CDR2 reads FQDESV (reference sequence). The CDR3 runs 13 residues. V shed 5 bases and J shed 7 bases, with 12 bases lying between them. The CDR3 sequence is CASSPGGFNTIYF. The CDR3 DNA sequence: TGTGCCAGCAGCCCGGGGGGCTTCAACACCATATATTTT.

This clone was detected many times. This chain connects TRBV5-4 to TRBJ2-3, with 10 bases matching TRBD2. Looked up from germline, CDR1 is SGHNT and CDR2 is YYREEE (reference sequence). J gave up 6 bases and V 0 bases, and 4 bases lay outside the gene matches. CDR3 length: 15 residues. This CDR3 is CASSLESGRADTQYF. CDR3 DNA: TGTGCCAGCAGCTTGGAAAGCGGGAGGGCCGATACGCAGTATTTT.

CDR3 loop: CASSQEGSQYF. The CDR3 DNA reads as TGTGCCAGCAGCCAAGAAGGCTCCCAGTACTTC. The chain recombines TRBV21-1 with TRBJ2-5. TRBV21-1 is a known pseudogene. The CDR3 extends over 11 amino acids.

The gene calls are TRBV6-2 or TRBV6-3 and TRBJ2-4; D is undetermined. CDR1 is MNHEY and CDR2 is SVGEGT in the germline V gene. V was cut by 3 bases and J by 1 base, with 7 bases left in between. CDR3 length equals 14 residues. The CDR3 spells CASSYVEAKNIQYF. DNA for the CDR3: TGTGCCAGCAGTTATGTGGAGGCCAAAAACATTCAGTACTTC.

The chain combines TRBV7-2 with TRBJ2-4; D is unresolved. There are 15 residues in the CDR3. V gave up 5 bases and J gave up 0 bases, with 11 bases separating them. Germline V gene sequence: CDR1 SGHTA, CDR2 FQGNSA. The DNA of the CDR3 is TGTGCCAGCAGCGAACATCTTCTAGCCAAAAACATTCAGTACTTC. Amino acids: CASSEHLLAKNIQYF.

The DNA for the CDR3 is TGTGCCTGGAGCGAAGCGGGTCGGGATACGCAGTATTTT. It yields the protein CAWSEAGRDTQYF. The chain carries TRBV30 and TRBJ2-3; D perhaps matches TRBD2 (6 bases). CDR1 is GTSNPN, CDR2 SVGIG, per germline (reference sequence). The CDR3 extends over 13 amino acids. Trimming took off 3 bases at V and 6 bases at J, with 13 bases between the two ends.